This T cell receptor (beta chain) was observed in a study of blood T cells in healthy people across ages (dated by TCRdb to the mid-2010s). Background for the entire study: In model experiments, template switching captured roughly one uniquely barcoded TCR beta cDNA molecule for every two T cells. Donors of different ages were randomly distributed across sequencing lanes to avoid experimental bias. To track age-related changes in TCR beta repertoire diversity, the study relied on deep sequencing normalized with unique cDNA molecular identifiers. Using the same blood draw, the study looked at two additional independent replicas of 1 million unique cDNA reads for two donors, one aged 18 to 30 and the other aged 80 or older. The donors were split into four age groups: young (average about 16 years), middle-aged (roughly 40), aged (more than 60) and long-lived (approximately 80).

Worth noting for this clonotype: Its recognized antigen is unknown. No much larger clonotype is one base removed from it; base qualities were not supplied.

The donors were some 36 Caucasian individuals from Russia, aged roughly 6 to 100 years, who were systemically healthy. Approximately 9.3 milliliters of peripheral blood were collected from each donor into EDTA-treated Vacutainer tubes. Ficoll-Paque density-gradient centrifugation was used to isolate PBMCs, with at least 6 million obtained per sample. Trizol reagent was used to extract total RNA from PBMCs, with at least 5.5 micrograms per sample. Naive CD45RAhigh/CD27high T cell percentages were measured by flow cytometry on a PBMC aliquot from every donor. The receptor library was made with 5' RACE. The sequencer was an Illumina HiSeq 2500. A second about 7 to 12 cycle PCR used a sample-barcoded 5' primer and a J-beta primer mix. Each TCR beta cDNA molecule received a unique molecular identifier from a template-switch 5' adaptor carrying 12 random nucleotides. Each sample yielded at least 3 million CDR3-containing paired-end reads. First-strand cDNA synthesis was performed from all RNA using the Mint cDNA synthesis kit, with priming by a TRBC-specific oligonucleotide. All cDNA was treated with uracil-DNA glycosylase and then went through a first 18-cycle PCR with the universal primers M1SS and BC2_uni_R. The original pipeline was this. Each sample was normalized by randomly selecting 1 million high-quality reads, each carrying a distinct molecular identifier. Instead of being binned into consensus sequences, reads that shared molecular identifiers were thrown out. MiTCR, with a Q25 quality threshold and the strictest error-elimination algorithm, was used for CDR3 identification, clonotype clustering and error correction. A nonparametric unseen species model using Euler transformation provided a lower-bound estimate of total TCR beta diversity. Using fastp at Q25 and MiXCR, TCRdb reprocessed the public reads and kept productive beta chains. All rows with the same CDR3 protein become a single entry with the most common DNA and genes. None of the V and J calls come from the authors' own analysis; TCRdb made them. Counted in this sample were around 1.5 million distinct CDR3 sequences; roughly 60% of them appeared once. The ten largest clones take up 5% to 7% of the sample.

Results and caveats for the whole study, not just this receptor: A strong correlation was found between observed TCR beta diversity and the percentage of naive T cells measured by flow cytometry. Because the CMV infection status of the donors was unknown, age-related changes in expanded clonotypes may potentially have been confounded. Since profiling was done on bulk unsorted PBMCs, naive and antigen-experienced compartments could not be conclusively compared. As age increased, observed TCR beta diversity per million T cells dropped in a roughly linear way, and a significant reduction was already evident by age about 40. Estimates of total diversity from one million sequenced T cells were regarded as lower bounds and underestimates. The long-lived group showed more naive CD4+ T cells, fewer expanded clones and increased TCR diversity than the aged group, suggesting age selection.

Including the terminal cysteine and phenylalanine, the CDR3 comprises 14 residues. Only the CDR3 DNA is retained, 42 bases long and in frame from the first base. The junction carries 9 bases between V and J, which are trimmed by 0 bases and 4 bases respectively. CDR1 SGHDN and CDR2 FVKESK were looked up in the germline V gene. Sequencing was carried out using blood. The chain is made from TRBV14 and TRBJ2-5, with the D gene not clear enough to name. This clonotype originated in a man between 18 and 35 years old in good health. The DNA sequence follows: TGTGCCAGCAGCCAAGATTGGGTTTCAGAGACCCAGTACTTC. Translated, this is CASSQDWVSETQYF.